The clone carrying this T cell receptor (beta chain) came up once. Its antigen is not known. Germline V gene data show CDR1 as SGHDT and CDR2 as YYEEEE. The CDR3 covers 16 residues. V shed 0 bases and J shed 6 bases, with 16 bases lying between them. The sample comes from a study of cytomegalovirus exposure and HLA in healthy donors. Study-wide results and limits: Trimming of TCR beta V- and J-genes showed a link, identified in a later analysis, to a missense DCLRE1C variant. It was about 180 TCR beta chains that were listed as cytomegalovirus-associated. Among the CMV-associated chains, three were confirmed in vitro as specific for CMV antigens.

These donors, healthy bone marrow donors, were studied. With 60 Vbeta and 13 Jbeta primers, the PCR was carried out. Method: immunoSEQ multiplex PCR; TCRdb's copy keeps in-frame clones and lacks some. The repertoire holds roughly 100,000 clones, with 80% to 85% as singletons. The receptor was derived from a man aged 30 to 39 in good health and CMV-seropositive. The V and J genes are TRBV5-6 and TRBJ1-5; no firm D call. Sequenced: PBMCs. CDR3 sequence reads: CASSLAGITIGQPQHF. The CDR3 nucleotides read TGTGCCAGCAGCTTGGCCGGGATCACGATTGGTCAGCCCCAGCATTTT.